The 20 T cell receptor beta chains reported below all come from one sample, sequenced in a study of CD8 T cells in ankylosing spondylitis. Findings and limits, study-wide: A TCR beta motif of eight highly homologous variants appeared characteristic of ankylosing spondylitis blood.

TCRdb re-called the 5' RACE reads with MiXCR, one entry per CDR3 protein. The sample records 400,000 or so distinct CDR3 sequences, roughly 26% being singletons. No antigen is known for these receptors. Input material: blood, either unsorted or a sorted T cell fraction (not recorded which). The receptors stem from a male donor with ankylosing spondylitis.

This sequence joins TRBV24-1 and TRBJ2-7; unclear D gene. The CDR3 spans 13 residues. In germline, CDR1 is KGHDR, CDR2 SFDVKD. V lost 4 bases and J 1 base, leaving 7 bases between the germline ends. Here the CDR3 reads CATSDPVSYEQYF. The CDR3 DNA sequence: TGTGCCACCAGTGACCCCGTTTCCTACGAGCAGTACTTC.

The sample holds a few counts of this clonotype. The V gene is TRBV15, the J gene TRBJ2-2; 7 bases are shared with TRBD1. CDR3 length: 17 amino acids. Looked up from germline, CDR1 is LNHNV and CDR2 is YYDKDF (reference sequence). V lost 2 bases and J lost 5; bases outside the gene matches: 11. The CDR3 DNA reads as TGTGCCACCAGCAGATTATCACTCAGGGGGTATACCGGGGAGCTGTTTTTT. Translation gives CATSRLSLRGYTGELFF. Filled out from reference TRBV15 and TRBJ2-2, the complete variable domain reads DAMVIQNPRYQVTQFGKPVTLSCSQTLNHNVMYWYQQKSSQAPKLLFHYYDKDFNNEADTPDNFQSRRPNTSFCFLDIRSPGLGDTAMYLCATSRLSLRGYTGELFFGEGSRLTVL.

The J gene is TRBJ2-2, the V gene TRBV6-1, with 10 bases that match TRBD1. Germline V CDR1 and CDR2: MNHNS, SASEGT. The CDR3 is 14 amino acids. V lost 6 bases to trimming and J lost 5 bases; unmatched junction nucleotides: 3. CDR3 sequence reads: CASSGGQGTGELFF. CDR3 in DNA: TGTGCCAGCAGCGGGGGACAGGGGACCGGGGAGCTGTTTTTT.

The gene calls are TRBV5-1 and TRBJ1-2; a possible D gene is TRBD1 (5 bases). Per the germline V gene, CDR1 is SGHRS and CDR2 is YFSETQ. This CDR3 contains 13 residues. Deletions cut 4 bases from V and 0 bases from J, with 7 bases between. The CDR3 bases are TGCGCCAGCAGCCCGACAGCTAACTATGGCTACACCTTC. Residues: CASSPTANYGYTF.

In this sample, this clonotype turned up many times. The V and J genes are TRBV7-9 and TRBJ2-1, with 7 bases fitting TRBD2. Germline V gene data show CDR1 as SEHNR and CDR2 as FQNEAQ (reference sequence). The CDR3 contains 15 residues. Losses at the gene ends were 0 bases for V and 4 bases for J; bases not matched to a gene: 3. The CDR3 region has the DNA TGTGCCAGCAGCTTAGCAAGCGGGATATACAATGAGCAGTTCTTC. Residues: CASSLASGIYNEQFF.

This clonotype was seen at least ten times. The rearrangement uses TRBV9 and TRBJ2-5, with 11 bases identical to TRBD2. In germline, CDR1 is SGDLS, CDR2 YYNGEE. The CDR3 extends over 17 amino acids. J lost 1 base, V lost 0 bases, and 5 bases had no gene match. The CDR3 DNA is TGTGCCAGCAGCGTAGGTGCTAGCGGGAGGCCCCAAGAGACCCAGTACTTC. It yields the protein CASSVGASGRPQETQYF.

The chain is built from TRBV5-1 and TRBJ2-1, with 12 bases aligning to TRBD2. CDR3 size: 16 residues. Germline assignment: CDR1 SGHRS and CDR2 YFSETQ. V lost 0 bases and J lost 5; bases outside the gene matches: 3. CDR3 in DNA: TGCGCCAGCAGCTTGGTACTAGCGGGAGGTCACAATGAGCAGTTCTTC. Amino acids: CASSLVLAGGHNEQFF.

This clonotype has a count of ten or more. CDR3 nucleotides: TGTGCCAGCAGCTTAGGAACGGTCAGCACAGATACGCAGTATTTT. This gives the protein CASSLGTVSTDTQYF. The rearrangement uses TRBV7-7 and TRBJ2-3; D unclear. The length of the CDR3 is 15 residues. Germline V gene data show CDR1 as SSHAT and CDR2 as FNYEAQ (reference sequence). V was pared by 1 base and J by 0 bases, with 8 bases between.

The sample holds a few counts of this clonotype. This chain connects TRBV20-1 to TRBJ2-7; 7 nucleotides line up with TRBD2. Germline CDR1 and CDR2: DFQATT and SNEGSKA (reference sequence). With 3 bases clipped from V and 3 bases from J, the junction kept 11 bases outside the gene matches. This CDR3 region has 15 residues. The CDR3 DNA follows: TGCAGTGCTAGCCGCCTGGGGAGGGATGACTACGAGCAGTACTTC. The encoded protein is CSASRLGRDDYEQYF.

In its sample, this clonotype was seen a few times. The chain has TRBV20-1 and TRBJ2-4, with D perhaps given as TRBD1 or TRBD2 (5 bases each). The ends were cut back, 3 bases at V and 0 bases at J, with 9 bases in the middle. Germline V gene data show CDR1 as DFQATT and CDR2 as SNEGSKA (reference sequence). The CDR3 covers 14 residues. In DNA form, the CDR3 reads TGCAGTGCTAGCGGGACCCTAGCCAAAAACATTCAGTACTTC. This encodes CSASGTLAKNIQYF.

This clonotype showed up just a few times. The V gene is TRBV5-1, the J gene TRBJ2-1; 10 positions agree with TRBD1. In germline, CDR1 is SGHRS, CDR2 YFSETQ. The ends lost 4 bases at V and 7 bases at J; junction bases unmatched: 8. This CDR3 is 15 amino acids long. The CDR3 DNA sequence: TGCGCCAGCAGCGACCGGGACAGGGGTCGGAATGAGCAGTTCTTC. This gives the protein CASSDRDRGRNEQFF.

The chain employs TRBV4-2 and TRBJ1-2, with D hard to call. Deletions cut 3 bases from V and 0 bases from J, with 11 bases between. Germline CDR1 reads LGHNA; CDR2 reads YNFKEQ. The CDR3 length is 15 residues. The CDR3 protein is CASSQRRVPNYGYTF. CDR3 DNA: TGTGCCAGCAGCCAGCGACGGGTCCCTAACTATGGCTACACCTTC.

Only one count was recorded for this clonotype. J is TRBJ1-2 and V is TRBV4-1; D is uncertain. The CDR3 is made up of 13 amino acids. V lost 0 bases and J 5 bases, leaving 7 bases between the germline ends. Germline assignment: CDR1 MGHRA and CDR2 YSYEKL. Here the CDR3 reads CASSQEGLYGYTF. The DNA of the CDR3 is TGCGCCAGCAGCCAAGAGGGCCTATATGGCTACACCTTC.

The chain couples TRBV20-1 to TRBJ1-5; TRBD1 might be the D (5 bases). Germline values: CDR1 DFQATT, CDR2 SNEGSKA (reference sequence). V was clipped by 3 bases and J by 8 bases, with 14 bases between them. This CDR3 comprises 13 residues. In DNA form, the CDR3 reads TGCAGTGCTAGGGGAGGGGCGGGGGAGCCCCAGCATTTT. This encodes CSARGGAGEPQHF.

The chain combines TRBV29-1 with TRBJ2-1; 7 bases line up with TRBD1. Germline CDR1 SQVTM, CDR2 ANQGSEA. V dropped 4 bases and J dropped 1; count of bases not matched to a gene: 4. The CDR3 is made up of 14 amino acids. As DNA, the CDR3 is TGCAGCGTTGGAAGGGGGCTATCCTACAATGAGCAGTTCTTC. Translation: CSVGRGLSYNEQFF.

CDR3 region: CASSLGLAGGGTGELFF. CDR3 bases: TGTGCCAGCAGCTTAGGACTAGCGGGAGGGGGGACCGGGGAGCTGTTTTTT. The rearrangement links TRBV11-2 to TRBJ2-2; 14 bases match TRBD2. CDR3 size: 17 residues. Germline V gene data show CDR1 as SGHAT and CDR2 as FQNNGV. Trimming took 1 base from V and 5 from J; bases not matched to a gene: 3.

CDR3 nucleotide sequence: TGTGCCAGCAGCTGCGGGCTCCCCACAGATACGCAGTATTTT. Translation: CASSCGLPTDTQYF. The chain combines TRBV21-1 with TRBJ2-3; the table's D gene call, TRBD1, was not cross checked with the DNA. TRBV21-1 constitutes a pseudogene. The CDR3 contains 14 residues.

V and J are TRBV6-2 or TRBV6-3 and TRBJ2-5; D gene uncertain. The V gene's germline CDR1 is MNHEY and CDR2 SVGEGT. The CDR3 covers 18 residues. The ends were cut back, 2 bases at V and 0 bases at J, with 19 bases in the middle. The chain's CDR3 is CASSYGTHPGSDQETQYF. The CDR3 bases are TGTGCCAGCAGTTACGGAACTCACCCCGGTTCGGACCAAGAGACCCAGTACTTC.

This clonotype has at least ten counts. The chain joins TRBV5-1 to TRBJ1-5; possible D gene TRBD1, 6 bases. The CDR3 loop spans 15 amino acids. V lost 4 bases, J lost 3 bases, and 14 bases lay in between. Germline loops: CDR1 SGHRS, CDR2 YFSETQ. CDR3 in amino acids: CASSPQAGANQPQHF. The CDR3 nucleotides read TGCGCCAGCAGCCCGCAGGCAGGGGCCAATCAGCCCCAGCATTTT.

The chain links TRBV19 to TRBJ2-1; no reliable D call. Germline loops: CDR1 LNHDA, CDR2 SQIVND (reference sequence). The CDR3 contains 15 residues. Trimming took 1 base from V and 7 from J, leaving 14 bases between them. This CDR3 reads CASSIGSALGNEQFF. The CDR3 bases are TGTGCCAGTAGTATAGGCAGCGCGTTGGGTAATGAGCAGTTCTTC.